Presented here are 27 T cell receptor beta chains from one specimen sequenced in a study of shared clonotypes between healthy human individuals. Measured with immunoSEQ multiplex PCR; TCRdb has only the in-frame clones, and not every one. The profile shows about 380,000 clones, 90% to 97% of them singletons. Sequencing was done on a sample of memory CD8+ T cells sorted from blood. Subset given: CD45RO+ cells pooled with CCR7-negative TemRA cells. The receptors come from a man younger than 45 in good health.

The chain uses TRBV14 and TRBJ2-1; 11 positions match TRBD2. V was pared by 2 bases and J by 7 bases, with 7 bases of the junction left unmatched. Germline V gives CDR1 SGHDN, CDR2 FVKESK. CDR3 length equals 16 residues. The CDR3 DNA sequence: TGTGCCAGCAGCCAAACTAGCGGGAGTGTCCTTAATGAGCAGTTCTTC. As protein: CASSQTSGSVLNEQFF.

The V call is TRBV11-1, the J call TRBJ2-1, with TRBD2 matching 7 bases. The CDR3 has 16 amino acids. Germline V gene lookup returns CDR1 SGHAT and CDR2 FQDESV (reference sequence). The J segment lost 9 bases and the V segment lost 3 bases, leaving 14 bases of the junction unmatched. The CDR3 loop is CASSFGRTSFYGEQFF. In nucleotides, the CDR3 is TGTGCCAGCAGCTTCGGGAGGACTAGTTTTTATGGTGAGCAGTTCTTC.

Points on this clone: The sample carries other DNA sequences with the same CDR3. The chain employs TRBV18 and TRBJ2-7; D is unresolved. V was trimmed by 3 bases and J by 1 base, leaving 4 bases between them. CDR1 and CDR2 from the germline V gene are KGHSH and LQKENI. The CDR3 covers 12 residues. The CDR3 is CASSPGSYEQYF. The CDR3 nucleotides are TGTGCCAGCTCACCGGGGTCCTACGAGCAGTACTTC.

This clone was found a few times. The V gene is TRBV6-5, the J gene TRBJ2-7, with 7 nucleotides matching TRBD2. Germline-derived CDR1 and CDR2 are MNHEY and SVGAGI. This CDR3 spans 13 amino acids. V dropped 4 bases and J dropped 0; count of bases not matched to a gene: 0. CDR3 DNA sequence: TGTGCCAGCAGTTGGACTAGCTCCTACGAGCAGTACTTC. Its protein product is CASSWTSSYEQYF.

The CDR3 is CASSQGSVLKQPQHF. The CDR3 DNA follows: TGCGCCAGCAGCCAAGGGAGTGTCCTAAAGCAGCCCCAGCATTTT. The chain is built from TRBV4-1 and TRBJ1-5; D is ambiguous. The length of the CDR3 is 15 residues. In germline, CDR1 is MGHRA, CDR2 YSYEKL. V was cut by 1 base and J by 7 bases, with 14 bases left in between.

The chain links TRBV4-1 to TRBJ1-1; unclear D gene. The CDR3 loop spans 15 amino acids. The germline gives CDR1 MGHRA, CDR2 YSYEKL. Trimming left V 0 bases short and J 2 bases short, with 10 bases between. In DNA form, the CDR3 reads TGCGCCAGCAGCCAAGAAGCCGGTTTTAACACTGAAGCTTTCTTT. Amino acid sequence: CASSQEAGFNTEAFF.

This sequence joins TRBV6-1 and TRBJ1-5; D not resolved. Germline CDR1 is MNHNS and CDR2 is SASEGT. V gave up 6 bases and J gave up 7 bases, with 13 bases separating them. CDR3 length: 13 amino acids. CDR3: CASSAQVGQPQHF. CDR3 coding DNA: TGTGCCAGCAGCGCGCAGGTTGGGCAGCCCCAGCATTTT.

The genes are TRBV5-6 and TRBJ2-4; the D is unclear. Trimming left V 0 bases short and J 6 bases short, with 13 bases between. The CDR3 contains 15 residues. Germline V gene lookup returns CDR1 SGHDT and CDR2 YYEEEE. The CDR3 region has the DNA TGTGCCAGCAGCTTGGGGCGTCCCCAACGAAACATTCAGTACTTC. Protein product: CASSLGRPQRNIQYF. Supplemented by reference TRBV5-6 and TRBJ2-4, the full variable domain reads DAGVTQSPTHLIKTRGQQVTLRCSPKSGHDTVSWYQQALGQGPQFIFQYYEEEERQRGNFPDRFSGHQFPNYSSELNVNALLLGDSALYLCASSLGRPQRNIQYFGAGTRLSVL.

V is TRBV7-9 and J is TRBJ2-7, with D unresolved. V was clipped by 5 bases and J by 6 bases, with 8 bases between them. This CDR3 is 11 amino acids long. Germline CDR1 is SEHNR and CDR2 is FQNEAQ (reference sequence). CDR3 coding DNA: TGTGCCAGCAGCGACACAGTCGAGCAGTACTTC. As protein: CASSDTVEQYF.

This rearrangement joins TRBV28 to TRBJ1-2; 7 bases are shared with TRBD1. Unmatched junction bases numbered 4, after V lost 8 bases and J lost 7 bases. The CDR3 contains 11 residues. Germline V lookup: CDR1 MDHEN, CDR2 SYDVKM. CDR3 sequence reads: CASETGFGYTF. The CDR3 DNA reads as TGTGCCAGCGAGACAGGGTTTGGCTACACCTTC.

The CDR3 DNA reads TGTGCCAGTAGTATTGTAACGAGCTCCTACAATGAGCAGTTCTTC. Protein: CASSIVTSSYNEQFF. The chain joins TRBV19 to TRBJ2-1; D is unresolved. V lost 3 bases, J lost 0 bases, and 9 bases lay in between. The CDR3 runs 15 residues. CDR1 LNHDA and CDR2 SQIVND come from the germline V gene (reference sequence).

The V call is TRBV28, the J call TRBJ2-7; 9 nucleotides align to TRBD1. There are 14 residues in the CDR3. J lost 6 bases, V lost 3 bases, and 6 bases had no gene match. CDR1 is MDHEN and CDR2 is SYDVKM in the germline V gene. The CDR3 DNA reads as TGTGCCAGCAGTTTGTGGGACAGGGCGATCGAGCAGTACTTC. The encoded protein is CASSLWDRAIEQYF.

The chain carries TRBV5-8 and TRBJ1-3; D perhaps matches TRBD1 (5 bases). The germline V gene has CDR1 SGHTS and CDR2 YDEGEE. CDR3 length equals 15 residues. Trimming stripped 2 bases from V and 4 bases from J, with 13 bases between. The CDR3 DNA reads TGTGCCAGCAGCTTAAGTGGGGCGAGAGGAAACACCATATATTTT. This sequence encodes CASSLSGARGNTIYF.

The V call is TRBV11-2, the J call TRBJ2-5; no clear D. This CDR3 has 13 residues. Trimming pared 5 bases from V and 5 bases from J, leaving 12 bases between. Germline CDR1 reads SGHAT; CDR2 reads FQNNGV. The CDR3 bases are TGTGCCAGCAGCCACCTTGCGTCTGAGACCCAGTACTTC. As protein: CASSHLASETQYF.

The V call is TRBV10-3, the J call TRBJ2-3, with a tentative D call TRBD1 (5 bases). Germline V gene lookup returns CDR1 ENHRY and CDR2 SYGVKD. V lost 10 bases and J 3 bases, leaving 11 bases between the germline ends. The CDR3 sequence is 12 residues long. CDR3: CATRQGTDTQYF. In DNA, the CDR3 is TGTGCCACGAGGCAGGGAACAGATACGCAGTATTTT.

The CDR3 region is CASSSRQAGADTQYF. CDR3 sequence (DNA): TGTGCCAGCAGCTCTCGACAGGCTGGGGCAGATACGCAGTATTTT. The chain carries TRBV11-3 and TRBJ2-3, with a tentative D call TRBD1 (6 bases). The germline gives CDR1 SGHNT, CDR2 YENEEA. V shed 4 bases and J shed 4 bases, with 15 bases lying between them. The CDR3 extends over 15 amino acids.

The rearrangement joins TRBV28 to TRBJ1-4; D is uncertain. V was trimmed by 3 bases and J by 6 bases, leaving 2 bases between them. The CDR3 is made up of 11 amino acids. Per the germline V gene, CDR1 is MDHEN and CDR2 is SYDVKM. CDR3 nucleotides: TGTGCCAGCAGTTTCGATGAAAAACTGTTTTTT. The encoded protein is CASSFDEKLFF.

The chain recombines TRBV6-4 with TRBJ1-2; D not certain. V lost 4 bases and J lost 3, with 6 bases in between. CDR1 is MRHNA and CDR2 is SNTAGT in the germline V gene. The CDR3 runs 12 residues. In nucleotides, the CDR3 is TGTGCCAGCAGTGGCCAGTACTATGGCTACACCTTC. Its protein product is CASSGQYYGYTF.

The chain combines TRBV28 with TRBJ2-3; 8 nucleotides line up with TRBD1. Trimming at V came to 4 bases and at J to 3 bases, leaving 6 bases not matched to a gene. From germline, CDR1 is MDHEN and CDR2 SYDVKM. This CDR3 has 15 amino acids. The CDR3 DNA follows: TGTGCCAGCAGTTCGACAGGGGATGGGACAGATACGCAGTATTTT. This gives the protein CASSSTGDGTDTQYF.

The V call is TRBV29-1, the J call TRBJ2-5, with D perhaps matching TRBD2 (5 bases). The germline V gene encodes CDR1 SQVTM and CDR2 ANQGSEA. CDR3 length: 14 amino acids. V was pared by 7 bases and J by 2 bases, with 17 bases between. The CDR3 spells CSATGIGRQETQYF. The DNA of the CDR3 is TGCAGCGCCACGGGGATCGGACGGCAAGAGACCCAGTACTTC.

The chain joins TRBV18 to TRBJ2-7, with TRBD1 matching 7 bases. Germline-derived CDR1 and CDR2 are KGHSH and LQKENI. The V and J ends lost 6 bases and 1 base, in that order; junction bases with no gene match: 9. There are 15 residues in the CDR3. CDR3 bases: TGTGCCAGCTCCCGCTGGGACAGCCTATCCTACGAGCAGTACTTC. Translated: CASSRWDSLSYEQYF. Complete variable domain (other parts from reference TRBV18 and TRBJ2-7): NAGVMQNPRHLVRRRGQEARLRCSPMKGHSHVYWYRQLPEEGLKFMVYLQKENIIDESGMPKERFSAEFPKEGPSILRIQQVVRGDSAAYFCASSRWDSLSYEQYFGPGTRLTVT.

J is TRBJ2-2 and V is TRBV2, with D tentatively TRBD2 (6 bases). The V end lost 1 base, the J end lost 6 bases, and 15 bases lay between the germline ends. Germline CDR1 and CDR2: SNHLY and FYNNEI. The CDR3 covers 16 residues. The CDR3 nucleotides read TGTGCCAGCAGTGAAGTCGGGGGAAGGAGCGCCGGGGAGCTGTTTTTT. This codes for CASSEVGGRSAGELFF.

The chain carries TRBV9 and TRBJ2-7; D may be TRBD1 (6 bases). The CDR3 length is 14 residues. The germline V gene has CDR1 SGDLS and CDR2 YYNGEE. Trimming took off 0 bases at V and 0 bases at J, with 7 bases between the two ends. CDR3 region: CASSVGDNSYEQYF. As DNA, the CDR3 is TGTGCCAGCAGCGTAGGGGACAACTCCTACGAGCAGTACTTC.

The rearrangement uses TRBV14 and TRBJ2-1; tentatively, D is TRBD2 (6 bases). Germline V CDR1 and CDR2: SGHDN, FVKESK. V dropped 4 bases and J dropped 2 bases, with 6 bases sitting between them. The length of the CDR3 is 13 residues. The CDR3 sequence: CASSRTTYNEQFF. The CDR3 nucleotides are TGTGCCAGCAGCCGGACTACCTACAATGAGCAGTTCTTC.

For this clone: At one of its ends the junction is not consistent with the germline gene, which may arise from a read error. CDR3 amino acids: CASSLRGGETQYF. Written as DNA, the CDR3 is TGTGCTAGCAGCTTACGGGGTGGGGAGACCCAGTACTTC. The gene calls are TRBV7-7 and TRBJ2-5; D might be TRBD2 (5 bases). The CDR3 extends over 13 amino acids. The germline V gene encodes CDR1 SSHAT and CDR2 FNYEAQ (reference sequence).

Written as DNA, the CDR3 is TGTGCCAGCAGTTATGACGGTACAAGGGAGCAGTACTTC. The encoded protein is CASSYDGTREQYF. V gene TRBV6-5 combines with J gene TRBJ2-7; D is uncertain. V lost 3 bases, J lost 7 bases, and 13 bases lay in between. The CDR3 sequence is 13 residues long. Germline CDR1 MNHEY, CDR2 SVGAGI.

The chain uses TRBV28 and TRBJ2-5, with D possibly being TRBD2 (5 bases). Deletions cut 4 bases from V and 3 bases from J, with 9 bases between. Per the germline V gene, CDR1 is MDHEN and CDR2 is SYDVKM. The CDR3 spans 13 residues. CDR3 coding DNA: TGTGCCAGCAGTTGGACTCCGAAAGAGACCCAGTACTTC. Residues: CASSWTPKETQYF.